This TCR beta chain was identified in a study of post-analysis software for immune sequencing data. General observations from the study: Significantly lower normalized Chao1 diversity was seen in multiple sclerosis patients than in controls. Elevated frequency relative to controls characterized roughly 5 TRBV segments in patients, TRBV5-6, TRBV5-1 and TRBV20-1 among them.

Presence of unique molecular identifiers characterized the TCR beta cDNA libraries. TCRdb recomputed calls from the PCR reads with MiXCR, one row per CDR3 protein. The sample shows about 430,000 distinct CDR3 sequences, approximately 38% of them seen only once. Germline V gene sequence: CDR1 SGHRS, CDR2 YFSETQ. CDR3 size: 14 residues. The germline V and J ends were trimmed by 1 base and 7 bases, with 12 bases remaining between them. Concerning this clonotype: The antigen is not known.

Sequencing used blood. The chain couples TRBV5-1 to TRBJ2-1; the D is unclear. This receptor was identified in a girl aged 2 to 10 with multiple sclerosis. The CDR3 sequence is CASSLWLEENEQFF. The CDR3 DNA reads TGCGCCAGCAGCTTGTGGCTAGAGGAAAATGAGCAGTTCTTC.